These 9 T cell receptor beta chains originate from one sample sequenced in a study of cytomegalovirus exposure and HLA in healthy donors. TCRdb's table, derived via immunoSEQ multiplex PCR, lists solely in-frame clones and lacks some. The sample consists of about 330,000 clones, roughly 88% of them appearing once. Sequencing input: PBMCs. These receptors were obtained from a woman between 18 and 29 years old in good health and CMV-seronegative.

This clone was found a few times. The chain has TRBV6-4 and TRBJ2-3; 9 nucleotides line up with TRBD2. CDR1 is MRHNA and CDR2 is SNTAGT in the germline V gene. V shed 5 bases and J 3 bases; nucleotides not matched to a gene: 3. This CDR3 comprises 14 residues. DNA for the CDR3: TGTGCCAGCAGTCAGCGGGAGGAAACAGATACGCAGTATTTT. Protein product: CASSQREETDTQYF.

The chain links TRBV28 to TRBJ1-2, with D perhaps TRBD1 (5 bases). The CDR3 is 14 amino acids. Trimming removed 7 bases at V and 6 bases at J, with 18 bases between. In germline, CDR1 is MDHEN, CDR2 SYDVKM. The CDR3 loop reads CASIRGPASDGYTF. The CDR3 region has the DNA TGTGCCAGCATTAGGGGCCCAGCCTCCGATGGCTACACCTTC.

This sequence joins TRBV10-3 and TRBJ2-7; TRBD2 matches 8 bases. The CDR3 has 14 residues. CDR1 and CDR2 (germline): ENHRY, SYGVKD. V was clipped by 10 bases and J by 0 bases; unmatched bases: 8. CDR3 protein: CATSKSGSSYEQYF. The DNA of the CDR3 is TGTGCCACCAGCAAGAGCGGGAGCTCCTACGAGCAGTACTTC.

V usage is TRBV11-1 and J usage is TRBJ2-7, with 10 bases aligning to TRBD1. This CDR3 region has 15 residues. Germline loops: CDR1 SGHAT, CDR2 FQDESV (reference sequence). The V and J ends lost 5 bases and 2 bases, in that order; junction bases with no gene match: 6. This CDR3 reads CASSAAGTGAYEQYF. For the CDR3, the DNA is TGTGCCAGCAGCGCAGCCGGGACAGGGGCCTACGAGCAGTACTTC.

The V call is TRBV2, the J call TRBJ2-7, with 13 bases lining up with TRBD2. The germline V gene has CDR1 SNHLY and CDR2 FYNNEI. J gave up 8 bases and V 0 bases, and 7 bases lay outside the gene matches. The CDR3 covers 16 residues. The CDR3: CASSEARTSGRAQQYF. As DNA, the CDR3 is TGTGCCAGCAGTGAAGCGAGAACTAGCGGGAGGGCCCAGCAGTACTTC.

V usage is TRBV4-1 and J usage is TRBJ2-1, with D maybe TRBD1 (6 bases). V was shortened by 0 bases and J by 0 bases, with 15 bases between the two germline ends. CDR3 length: 18 residues. Germline-derived CDR1 and CDR2 are MGHRA and YSYEKL. This CDR3 reads CASSQEGWDTYSYNEQFF. The CDR3 DNA reads TGCGCCAGCAGCCAAGAAGGTTGGGACACCTACTCCTACAATGAGCAGTTCTTC.

The chain uses TRBV9 and TRBJ2-1, with a tentative D call TRBD2 (6 bases). Germline-derived CDR1 and CDR2 are SGDLS and YYNGEE. Trimming took 2 bases from V and 2 from J, leaving 11 bases between them. The CDR3 spans 15 residues. CDR3 sequence reads: CASSVSGPAYNEQFF. In DNA form, the CDR3 reads TGTGCCAGCAGCGTTAGCGGACCGGCCTACAATGAGCAGTTCTTC.

This chain links TRBV7-8 with TRBJ1-1; 9 bases match TRBD1. The CDR3 is made up of 15 amino acids. Germline loops: CDR1 SGHVS, CDR2 FQNEAQ. Losses at the gene ends were 5 bases for V and 2 bases for J; bases not matched to a gene: 6. The CDR3 DNA follows: TGTGCCAGCAGCGTGCTGGGACAGGGAAACACTGAAGCTTTCTTT. The encoded protein is CASSVLGQGNTEAFF.

The sample holds one count of this clone. This chain joins TRBV27 and TRBJ2-1, with TRBD2 matching 9 bases. The CDR3 contains 19 residues. The germline V gene has CDR1 MNHEY and CDR2 SMNVEV (reference sequence). Unmatched junction bases numbered 14, after V lost 5 bases and J lost 0 bases. The CDR3 sequence: CASSPYRLKAGGSYNEQFF. The CDR3 DNA sequence: TGTGCCAGCAGTCCCTACCGACTTAAAGCGGGAGGCTCCTACAATGAGCAGTTCTTC.